This paragraph reports one T cell receptor beta chain. One end of the junction fails to match germline, which may point to a read error. Random-hexamer reverse transcription was applied to roughly 0.5 to 1 ug RNA. TCRdb reanalysed the immunoSEQ multiplex PCR reads using MiXCR and keeps one entry per CDR3 protein. The sample records 250,000 to 350,000 distinct CDR3 sequences, around 90% being singletons. This record comes from a study of CD8 T cells in Susac syndrome. The receptor was derived from a human donor with multiple sclerosis. The sequenced sample consisted of CD4+ T cells from PBMCs.

The CDR3 loop reads CASSPGPARSNTGELFF. The CDR3 nucleotides are TGTGCTAGCAGCCCTGGCCCGGCCCGTAGTAACACCGGGGAGCTGTTTTTT. The V and J genes are TRBV7-7 and TRBJ2-2; D is uncertain. Germline V gives CDR1 SSHAT, CDR2 FNYEAQ (reference sequence). The CDR3 covers 17 residues.